This is a list of T cell receptor beta chains from one sample in a study of CD8 T cells in ankylosing spondylitis. TCRdb redid the calling of the 5' RACE reads with MiXCR, one entry per CDR3 protein. The repertoire holds over 600,000 distinct CDR3 sequences, with 19% as singletons. Material for sequencing was blood, either unsorted or a sorted T cell fraction (not recorded which). The receptors shown here come from a male donor with ankylosing spondylitis. The CDR3 runs from the conserved cysteine through the conserved F or W.

CASRSIAGKNTGELFF,TRBJ2-2,TRBV11-2,16
CASSSEPGLAFTGTDTQYF,TRBJ2-3,TRBV7-3,19
CASSFFGGDYGYTF,TRBJ1-2,TRBV27,14
CASNQPRDGELFF,TRBJ2-2,TRBV4-1,13
CASSRAGVETQYF,TRBJ2-5,TRBV5-1,13
CAWGQGSGEKLFF,TRBJ1-4,TRBV30,13
CASSLLAGGRDTQYF,TRBJ2-3,TRBV12-3/TRBV12-4,15
CASSFRGHVYGYTF,TRBJ1-2,TRBV19,14
CASSEAFSRGRETQYF,TRBJ2-5,TRBV2,16
CSASGIHNEQFF,TRBJ2-1,TRBV20-1,12
CALSGTGGTGELFF,TRBJ2-2,TRBV28,14
CATSRAPGQGFTGYTF,TRBJ1-2,TRBV15,16
CASSLLGAGGDNEQFF,TRBJ2-1,TRBV27,16
CASSQGGGRLDEQFF,TRBJ2-1,TRBV4-3,15
CASSLGDRGSDYEQYF,TRBJ2-7,TRBV12-3/TRBV12-4,16
CASSPNGQVGNTIYF,TRBJ1-3,TRBV5-1,15
CASSAETGSGNTIYF,TRBJ1-3,TRBV5-1,15
CASGQAGANVLTF,TRBJ2-6,TRBV25-1,13
CASSLAGQGTLPTEAFF,TRBJ1-1,TRBV5-1,17
CASSPSSRTGNNEQFF,TRBJ2-1,TRBV9,16
CASSKAARMNTEAFF,TRBJ1-1,TRBV21-1,15
CASSGQASEAFF,TRBJ1-1,TRBV2,12
CASSLDAGNEKLFF,TRBJ1-4,TRBV5-1,14
CASSAARSSYNSPLHF,TRBJ1-6,TRBV12-3/TRBV12-4,16
CASSVDLGWNEQYF,TRBJ2-7,TRBV9,14
CASSLVGGFEQYF,TRBJ2-7,TRBV12-3/TRBV12-4,13
CASSQRAGPYNEQFF,TRBJ2-1,TRBV7-9,15
CASNPRLAGVGEQFF,TRBJ2-1,TRBV2,15
CASSQWDPSSGNTIYF,TRBJ1-3,TRBV3-1,16
CSVARSGRDETQYF,TRBJ2-5,TRBV29-1,14
CASSSRGRLHGYTF,TRBJ1-2,TRBV5-6,14
CATSDRVGGTGGLDEQFF,TRBJ2-1,TRBV24-1,18
CASSLEGSSETQYF,TRBJ2-5,TRBV5-1,14
CSARGGYQETQYF,TRBJ2-5,TRBV20-1,13
CASSQDRQGRYEQYF,TRBJ2-7,TRBV3-1,15
CASSYSQGGGYTF,TRBJ1-2,TRBV6-5,13
CASSIQGSPYEQYF,TRBJ2-7,TRBV19,14
CASSFFAGASYNEQFF,TRBJ2-1,TRBV5-1,16
CATPGTGPNQPQHF,TRBJ1-5,TRBV28,14
CASALAGGPSPEQYF,TRBJ2-7,TRBV6-1,15
CASSLGLAGGPRTDTQYF,TRBJ2-3,TRBV12-3/TRBV12-4,18
CSATDRGHTEAFF,TRBJ1-1,TRBV20-1,13
CASSQDGGGGLTDTQYF,TRBJ2-3,TRBV4-1,17
CSAISGETQYF,TRBJ2-5,TRBV20-1,11
CASSPGTHINTDTQYF,TRBJ2-3,TRBV6-1,16
CASSLEAGGQFF,TRBJ2-1,TRBV7-2,12
CASSQDTGREAFF,TRBJ1-1,TRBV4-1,13
CASQDGDSPLHF,TRBJ1-6,TRBV4-1,12
CASSSEVNTEAFF,TRBJ1-1,TRBV5-1,13
CASSQVSLSNQPQHF,TRBJ1-5,TRBV4-1,15
CASRGPPAYYEQYF,TRBJ2-7,TRBV12-3/TRBV12-4,14
CASSLEPDMGNQPQHF,TRBJ1-5,TRBV12-3/TRBV12-4,16
CASSYTGLSNQPQHF,TRBJ1-5,TRBV5-1,15